These T cell receptor beta chains were read from a single sample in a study of EBV T-cell therapy then PD-1 blockade in nasopharyngeal carcinoma. No antigen has been assigned to these receptors. Sequenced by immunoSEQ multiplex PCR; TCRdb stores in-frame clones only, minus some. This repertoire shows 20,000 to 25,000 clones, roughly 84% found once; its top ten account for roughly 30%. This specimen consisted of CD8+ T cells from blood, obtained around day 65 from a patient whose treatment included autologous EBV-specific T cells and nivolumab. Receptors were obtained from a man aged 35-49 years with nasopharyngeal carcinoma. The CDR3 runs from the conserved cysteine through the conserved F or W. Clone size is given for some rows only: seen once, a few or many times, or a class if the clone is expanded.

TRBV10-3 NA CAISEAPGHLSQPQHF
TRBV3-1/TRBV3-2 NA CASSLTKKTVRRPPGGYGYTF
TRBV5-8 NA CASSLIVVPTEAFF
TRBV2 NA CASSVPGQGAGETQYF
TRBV6-1 many CASSEFLSYEQYF
TRBV15 NA CATSREAGGIYGYTF
TRBV19 NA CASRTTGQGNGELFF
TRBV7-3 NA CASSPRDRGFEQFF
TRBV7-9 NA CASSPDSAYNEQFF
TRBV4-1 NA CASSLRDSRNTDTQYF
TRBV6-2/TRBV6-3 NA CASSGDRIGRSYEQYF
TRBV6-2/TRBV6-3 NA CASSRGGGGYTF
TRBV13 NA CASSVGLAGGWADTQYF
TRBV18 NA CASSQEKGGEQFF
TRBV2 NA CASSEQGGSPLHF
TRBV7-9 NA CASSPSKTGASYEQYF
TRBV9 NA CASSVAPRAEAFF
TRBV6-5 NA CASSYSWGSTKNIQYF
TRBV6-2/TRBV6-3 NA CASTPADYGYTF
TRBV3-1/TRBV3-2 NA CASSTRQGARYGYTF
TRBV7-2 NA CASARGSSGNTIYF
TRBV6-2/TRBV6-3 once CASSRDRVVGELFF
TRBV4-1 NA CASSQSGANTGELFF
TRBV21-1 NA CASSPSGLAGGPRINEQFF
TRBV27 NA CASSLFRLGDYEQYF
TRBV13 once CASSYSLNQPQHF
TRBV7-9 NA CASSHNLGQVSGANVLTF
TRBV6-4 NA CASSVAGGTDTQYF
TRBV15 NA CATSRGRDRGNEQFF
TRBV24-1 NA CATSDLRSGGADTQYF
TRBV6-2/TRBV6-3 once CASSYRQRQGYNEQFF
TRBV6-5 NA CASSYSDAVNEQFF
TRBV6-5 NA CASSYQDSLSYEQYF
TRBV19 NA CASTGTGTSGANVLTF
TRBV5-8 NA CASSSPYDEGRNTIYF
TRBV9 NA CASSVPRVGPNTGELFF
TRBV3-1/TRBV3-2 NA CASSHESGSSYNSPLHF